This T cell receptor (beta chain) was identified during a study of identical twins. Many counts were recorded for this clonotype. Addition of a universal primer site occurred through template switching, and cDNA carried unique molecular identifiers. TCRdb redid the calling of the 5' RACE reads with MiXCR, one entry per CDR3 protein. The repertoire holds around 650,000 distinct CDR3 sequences, with under 8.5% as singletons. The sample also formed part of further work on yellow fever vaccine responses in identical twins.

The specimen was PBMCs. This sequence originates from a woman between 18 and 29 years old in good health.

CDR3 region: CASSIDEGQRAFF. The CDR3 DNA follows: TGTGCCAGCAGTATAGACGAGGGGCAAAGAGCTTTCTTT. V and J are TRBV6-1 and TRBJ1-1; D is possibly TRBD1 (5 bases). With 5 bases removed from V and 10 bases from J, the gap between germline ends came to 17 bases. The germline gives CDR1 MNHNS, CDR2 SASEGT. The CDR3 sequence is 13 residues long.